This entry concerns a single T cell receptor beta chain. Its specificity is unknown. The entry originates in a study of T cells expressing NK-cell markers. Across the whole study: HCMV serostatus: most of the eight sequenced donors positive, one negative. Study results and caveats: Six of the donors carried dominant NKG2C+ clonotypes that took up 1.0-7.0% of their CD8+ T cells. The study found these clonotypes also leading the CD3+CD56-NKG2C+ fraction in a handful of donors.

Production of TCR beta cDNA relied on 5'RACE template switching with UMIs. No DNA is given; TCRdb re-called the 5' RACE reads and lists each CDR3 protein once. The sample holds approximately 420,000 distinct CDR3 sequences. Germline values: CDR1 ENHRY, CDR2 SYGVKD. The CDR3 extends over 17 amino acids. The chain links TRBV10-3 to TRBJ2-6; absent DNA, TCRdb's TRBD1 call cannot be checked. The sample taken for sequencing was blood T cells: a sorted CD56 or NKG2C T cell subset, CD4+ or CD8+ T cells, or bulk PBMC T cells (not recorded which). The receptor was isolated from a woman aged 45-65 years in good health. CDR3: CAARPPEFPSGANVLTF.